This entry features one T cell receptor (beta chain) sequence. Symptom resolution, clearance, or two negative PCRs marked the recovered donors of Cohort 3. This record comes from a study of blood T cell repertoires in COVID-19. Study overall: The cDNA or gDNA used as material had been derived from T cells, B-cell-depleted T cells, or PBMCs.

Clones were sequenced by immunoSEQ multiplex PCR, and TCRdb holds only the in-frame ones, with some missing. This table holds more than 250,000 clones, approximately 87% found once. The TCR was taken from a woman aged 25 to 39 who had recovered from COVID-19. Sequenced material: PBMCs or T cells enriched from blood (not recorded which).

CDR3: CASSIGGFGSPLHF. The CDR3 DNA is TGTGCCAGCAGCATAGGGGGATTTGGTTCACCCCTCCACTTT. The chain recombines TRBV25-1 with TRBJ1-6; tentative D call: TRBD1 (6 bases). The CDR3 is 14 amino acids. Germline V lookup: CDR1 MGHDK, CDR2 SYGVNS. Trimming removed 6 bases from V and 9 bases from J, with 15 bases in between.